This T cell receptor (beta chain) was observed in a study of T cell responses to AZD1222 COVID-19 vaccine. Assay: immunoSEQ multiplex PCR; the TCRdb copy retains only in-frame clones and omits some. The sample consists of some 170,000 clones, approximately 93% of them appearing once. Notes on this clone: Its antigen is unidentified.

The study, taken as a whole, reports: Repertoire collection took place solely once the T cell response had peaked. Spike-spanning, vaccine-associated CD4 TCRs were dominant at 160-218 and 743-854. Nearly half of the spike-specific TCRs reportedly recognize variant regions that carry no mutations.

The receptor's source is an adult who received the AZD1222 COVID-19 vaccine. The specimen comprised peripheral blood, sampled 28 days after the second AZD1222 dose.

DNA of the CDR3: TGTGCCAGCAGCCCGAGAAGGACAGCCTCCTACGAGCAGTACTTC. Encoded protein: CASSPRRTASYEQYF. The chain carries TRBV11-2 and TRBJ2-7, with D perhaps TRBD1 (6 bases). V lost 5 bases to trimming and J lost 0 bases, with 14 bases between them. Germline CDR1 and CDR2: SGHAT and FQNNGV. There are 15 residues in the CDR3.